Below, 21 T cell receptor beta chains from the same sample are listed, as sequenced in a study of T-cell memory formation after mild COVID-19. TCRdb used MiXCR to reprocess the 5' RACE reads, holding one entry per CDR3 protein. The sample lists 400,000 to 500,000 distinct CDR3 sequences; approximately 24% were seen once. Sequencing used PBMCs or a T cell subset sorted from them (not recorded which). All receptors come from an adult woman who had mild COVID-19 (a few samples of this study predate the infection). Cell type and time point are not known.

This rearrangement joins TRBV12-3 or TRBV12-4 to TRBJ2-3, with 8 bases aligning to TRBD1. J gave up 0 bases and V 5 bases, and 4 bases lay outside the gene matches. The CDR3 totals 15 residues. The CDR3: CASSRDRSSTDTQYF. DNA for the CDR3: TGTGCCAGCAGTCGGGACAGGTCTAGCACAGATACGCAGTATTTT.

The chain recombines TRBV20-1 with TRBJ1-2, with TRBD1 matching over 10 bases. After removal of 6 bases from V and 1 base from J, the junction contained 8 bases not matched to a gene. The CDR3 consists of 15 residues. Germline CDR1 reads DFQATT; CDR2 reads SNEGSKA (reference sequence). CDR3 amino acids: CSAHPRTGGNYGYTF. CDR3 DNA: TGCAGTGCCCATCCCCGGACAGGGGGTAACTATGGCTACACCTTC.

The rearrangement uses TRBV11-3 and TRBJ1-1, with a possible D match to TRBD1 (5 bases). Germline V gene sequence: CDR1 SGHNT, CDR2 YENEEA. Trimming took off 0 bases at V and 0 bases at J, with 8 bases between the two ends. The CDR3 covers 15 residues. As DNA, the CDR3 is TGTGCCAGCAGCTTAGAGGGGGGGATGAACACTGAAGCTTTCTTT. It encodes CASSLEGGMNTEAFF.

This clonotype was seen a few times. The rearrangement joins TRBV6-2 or TRBV6-3 to TRBJ2-2; the D is unclear. CDR3 length: 16 residues. Trimming pared 5 bases from V and 4 bases from J, leaving 17 bases between. Germline V gene lookup returns CDR1 MNHEY and CDR2 SVGEGT. As DNA, the CDR3 is TGTGCCAGCAGTCGGTTTGACGGAGACCTCACCGGGGAGCTGTTTTTT. It yields the protein CASSRFDGDLTGELFF.

This clonotype was observed a few times. The chain is built from TRBV5-1 and TRBJ2-7; 10 nucleotides match TRBD2. The CDR3 has 17 amino acids. The germline CDR1 and CDR2 sequences are SGHRS and YFSETQ. V shed 0 bases and J 5 bases; nucleotides not matched to a gene: 11. The CDR3 is CASSLAPLLAGVDEQYF. Here the CDR3 DNA reads TGCGCCAGCAGCTTGGCCCCCCTGCTAGCGGGAGTGGACGAGCAGTACTTC. Supplemented by reference TRBV5-1 and TRBJ2-7, the full variable domain reads KAGVTQTPRYLIKTRGQQVTLSCSPISGHRSVSWYQQTPGQGLQFLFEYFSETQRNKGNFPGRFSGRQFSNSRSEMNVSTLELGDSALYLCASSLAPLLAGVDEQYFGPGTRLTVT.

This clonotype has more than one count but fewer than ten. The rearrangement joins TRBV10-3 to TRBJ2-3, with D uncertain. Germline values: CDR1 ENHRY, CDR2 SYGVKD. This CDR3 has 13 amino acids. The ends were cut back, 6 bases at V and 0 bases at J, with 7 bases in the middle. The CDR3 reads CAISSLSTDTQYF. In DNA form, the CDR3 reads TGTGCCATCAGCTCTCTGAGCACAGATACGCAGTATTTT.

This clonotype was counted a few times. The genes are TRBV11-2 and TRBJ2-1; maybe TRBD2 (6 bases). The ends were cut back, 5 bases at V and 3 bases at J, with 20 bases in the middle. The CDR3 has 17 amino acids. CDR1 and CDR2 from the germline V gene are SGHAT and FQNNGV. In DNA, the CDR3 is TGTGCCAGCAGCCCCGGAGGGGTTGCGGGCCTCTACAATGAGCAGTTCTTC. It yields the protein CASSPGGVAGLYNEQFF. Variable domain in full (rest from reference TRBV11-2 and TRBJ2-1): EAGVAQSPRYKIIEKRQSVAFWCNPISGHATLYWYQQILGQGPKLLIQFQNNGVVDDSQLPKDRFSAERLKGVDSTLKIQPAKLEDSAVYLCASSPGGVAGLYNEQFFGPGTRLTVL.

This clonotype turned up a few times. This chain connects TRBV4-3 to TRBJ2-7, with a weak D call TRBD1 (5 bases). CDR3 length: 14 amino acids. Between the trimmed V and J ends, which lost 3 bases and 1 base, there was a span of 10 bases. Germline assignment: CDR1 LGHNA and CDR2 YSLEER. This chain's CDR3 is CASSQTVLSYEQYF. The CDR3 DNA is TGCGCCAGCAGCCAGACAGTTTTGTCCTACGAGCAGTACTTC.

This chain joins TRBV29-1 and TRBJ1-1, with a weak D call TRBD1 (6 bases). The CDR3 is 15 residues long. Germline V gene data show CDR1 as SQVTM and CDR2 as ANQGSEA. The V end was cut by 4 bases, the J end by 2 bases, with 17 bases between. For the CDR3, the DNA is TGCAGCGTTGCGTCGGCAGGGGTAGGAAACACTGAAGCTTTCTTT. Its protein product is CSVASAGVGNTEAFF. The full variable domain, its missing parts supplied by reference TRBV29-1 and TRBJ1-1, is SAVISQKPSRDICQRGTSLTIQCQVDSQVTMMFWYRQQPGQSLTLIATANQGSEATYESGFVIDKFPISRPNLTFSTLTVSNMSPEDSSIYLCSVASAGVGNTEAFFGQGTRLTVV.

The chain uses TRBV6-1 and TRBJ1-6; 9 bases line up with TRBD1. CDR1 and CDR2 from the germline V gene are MNHNS and SASEGT. The CDR3 has 14 residues. V was clipped by 6 bases and J by 7 bases; unmatched bases: 4. The CDR3 spells CASRGQGVNSPLHF. The CDR3 region has the DNA TGTGCCAGCAGGGGACAGGGTGTGAATTCACCCCTCCACTTT.

This clonotype has only a few counts. The chain couples TRBV4-1 to TRBJ2-1, with 7 bases that match TRBD2. CDR1 MGHRA and CDR2 YSYEKL come from the germline V gene. This CDR3 is built from 13 residues. Unmatched junction bases numbered 9, after V lost 0 bases and J lost 16 bases. CDR3 bases: TGCGCCAGCAGCCAAGATCCGGGGGGATGGAAATTCTTC. This codes for CASSQDPGGWKFF.

The chain uses TRBV6-6 and TRBJ2-2; no firm D call. Germline V gene data show CDR1 as MNHNY and CDR2 as SVGAGI (reference sequence). The germline V and J ends were trimmed by 4 bases and 7 bases, with 16 bases remaining between them. The CDR3 consists of 15 residues. The CDR3: CASSFSGRGYGELFF. The CDR3, as DNA: TGTGCCAGCAGTTTCTCGGGTAGAGGCTACGGGGAGCTGTTTTTT.

In this sample, this clonotype turned up many times. The V call is TRBV12-3 or TRBV12-4, the J call TRBJ2-7, with D maybe TRBD1 (6 bases). The ends were cut back, 4 bases at V and 0 bases at J, with 13 bases in the middle. The CDR3 is 15 residues long. CDR3 nucleotide sequence: TGTGCCAGCAGTTATTCACAGGGTCACTCCTACGAGCAGTACTTC. This translates into CASSYSQGHSYEQYF.

Only a few counts were recorded for this clonotype. This sequence joins TRBV10-3 and TRBJ1-5, with D uncertain. CDR1 and CDR2 (germline): ENHRY, SYGVKD. The CDR3 is 13 amino acids. V lost 4 bases to trimming and J lost 3 bases, with 7 bases between them. CDR3 in DNA: TGTGCCATCAGTGGCCTAGACAATCAGCCCCAGCATTTT. The encoded protein is CAISGLDNQPQHF.

This clonotype was seen a handful of times. The genes are TRBV15 and TRBJ2-5; 13 positions agree with TRBD2. The germline gives CDR1 LNHNV, CDR2 YYDKDF (reference sequence). The CDR3 covers 17 residues. After removal of 2 bases from V and 4 bases from J, the junction contained 7 bases not matched to a gene. The CDR3 sequence: CATSRYGTSGKAETQYF. CDR3 in DNA: TGTGCCACCAGCAGATATGGGACTAGCGGGAAAGCAGAGACCCAGTACTTC.

This clonotype was detected a few times. The V gene is TRBV9, the J gene TRBJ1-2; tentative D call: TRBD1 (6 bases). CDR1 is SGDLS and CDR2 is YYNGEE in the germline V gene. Trimming removed 0 bases at V and 8 bases at J, with 8 bases between. The CDR3 runs 12 residues. The CDR3 DNA reads as TGTGCCAGCAGCGTAGCTACAGGGGGCTACACCTTC. Residues: CASSVATGGYTF.

V gene TRBV7-9 combines with J gene TRBJ2-1; D remains ambiguous. Trimming pared 2 bases from V and 2 bases from J, leaving 13 bases between. This CDR3 comprises 16 residues. Germline V lookup: CDR1 SEHNR, CDR2 FQNEAQ (reference sequence). The CDR3 spells CASSLTSGVTYNEQFF. In DNA form, the CDR3 reads TGTGCCAGCAGCTTAACGTCAGGAGTTACCTACAATGAGCAGTTCTTC.

This chain joins TRBV15 and TRBJ2-1; 9 bases match TRBD2. CDR1 is LNHNV, CDR2 YYDKDF, per germline (reference sequence). V shed 1 base and J 4 bases; nucleotides not matched to a gene: 2. This CDR3 has 15 amino acids. The CDR3 here is CATSRASGDYNEQFF. CDR3 nucleotides: TGTGCCACCAGCAGAGCTAGCGGGGATTACAATGAGCAGTTCTTC. Looking up the rest from reference TRBV15 and TRBJ2-1 gives the full variable domain: DAMVIQNPRYQVTQFGKPVTLSCSQTLNHNVMYWYQQKSSQAPKLLFHYYDKDFNNEADTPDNFQSRRPNTSFCFLDIRSPGLGDTAMYLCATSRASGDYNEQFFGPGTRLTVL.

V and J are TRBV29-1 and TRBJ2-5; no clear D. The CDR3 runs 14 residues. Trimming stripped 5 bases from V and 4 bases from J, with 17 bases between. Germline CDR1 is SQVTM and CDR2 is ANQGSEA. The CDR3 reads CSVSQEALPETQYF. The CDR3 DNA reads as TGCAGCGTTTCCCAAGAGGCCCTTCCAGAGACCCAGTACTTC.

The chain uses TRBV24-1 and TRBJ2-1, with TRBD1 matching 7 bases. V gave up 4 bases and J gave up 8 bases; unmatched junction bases: 4. The CDR3 runs 13 residues. Germline CDR1 is KGHDR and CDR2 is SFDVKD. This chain's CDR3 is CATSETTGDEQFF. DNA of the CDR3: TGTGCCACCAGTGAAACTACAGGGGATGAGCAGTTCTTC.

This clonotype was detected a few times. This sequence joins TRBV19 and TRBJ2-2; D gene uncertain. The CDR3 loop spans 12 amino acids. Germline CDR1 is LNHDA and CDR2 is SQIVND (reference sequence). Trimming stripped 4 bases from V and 3 bases from J, with 3 bases between. CDR3 sequence reads: CASSTHTGELFF. The CDR3, as DNA: TGTGCCAGTAGTACCCACACCGGGGAGCTGTTTTTT. The full variable domain, rest sourced from reference TRBV19 and TRBJ2-2, is DGGITQSPKYLFRKEGQNVTLSCEQNLNHDAMYWYRQDPGQGLRLIYYSQIVNDFQKGDIAEGYSVSREKKESFPLTVTSAQKNPTAFYLCASSTHTGELFFGEGSRLTVL.